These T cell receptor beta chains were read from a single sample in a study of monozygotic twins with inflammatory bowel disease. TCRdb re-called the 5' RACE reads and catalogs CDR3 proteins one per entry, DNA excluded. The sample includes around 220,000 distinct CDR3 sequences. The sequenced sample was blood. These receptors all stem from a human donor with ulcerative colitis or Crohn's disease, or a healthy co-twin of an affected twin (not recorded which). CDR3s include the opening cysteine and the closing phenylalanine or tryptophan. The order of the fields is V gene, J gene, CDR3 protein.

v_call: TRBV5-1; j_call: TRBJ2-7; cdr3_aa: CASSLQLNSGSYEQYF
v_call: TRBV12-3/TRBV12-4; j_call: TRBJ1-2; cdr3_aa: CASSGAGGGYGYTF
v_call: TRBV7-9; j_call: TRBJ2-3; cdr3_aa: CASSLVERTSLSDTQYF
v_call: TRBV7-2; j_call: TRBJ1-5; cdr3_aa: CASSSPQVSRQPQHF
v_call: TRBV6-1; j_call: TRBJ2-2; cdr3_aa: CASSSDFPGGRNTGELFF
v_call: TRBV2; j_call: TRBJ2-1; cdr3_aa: CASSWQGETYNEQFF
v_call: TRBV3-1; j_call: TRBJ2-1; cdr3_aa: CASRQTAGGVGNEQFF
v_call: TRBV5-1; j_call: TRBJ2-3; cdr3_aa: CASSSGLAGGADTQYF
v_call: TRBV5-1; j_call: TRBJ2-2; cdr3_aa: CASSFGVPNTGELFF
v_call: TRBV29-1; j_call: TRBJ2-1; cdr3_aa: CSVWGPIPTSESNEQFF
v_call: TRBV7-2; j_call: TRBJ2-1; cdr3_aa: CASSPWTVYNEQFF
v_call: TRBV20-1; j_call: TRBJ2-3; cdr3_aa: CSARVSSGGSPGGLDTQYF
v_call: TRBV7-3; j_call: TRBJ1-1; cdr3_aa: CASSLQGSPIPDTEAFF
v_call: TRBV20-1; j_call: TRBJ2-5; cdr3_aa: CSAPLAAETQYF
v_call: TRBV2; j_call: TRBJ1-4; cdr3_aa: CASSRASSFEKLFF
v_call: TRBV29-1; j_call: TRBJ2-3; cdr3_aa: CSVSQGQGPDTQYF
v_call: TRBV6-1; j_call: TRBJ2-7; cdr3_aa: CASRPRREAVVEQYF
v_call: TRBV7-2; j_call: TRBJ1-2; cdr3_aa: CASSFDGQGAQGGGYTF
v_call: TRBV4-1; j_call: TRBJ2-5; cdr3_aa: CASSQGDSGGEETQYF
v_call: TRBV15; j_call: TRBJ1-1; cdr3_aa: CATSRVTSTEAFF
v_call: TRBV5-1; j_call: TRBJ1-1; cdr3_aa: CASSSLQGGNTEAFF
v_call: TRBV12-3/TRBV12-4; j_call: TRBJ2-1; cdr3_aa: CASRGTLHEQFF
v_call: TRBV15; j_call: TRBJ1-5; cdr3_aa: CATSRAGRDQPQHF
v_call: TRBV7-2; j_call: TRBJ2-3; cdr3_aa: CASSFREYTQYF